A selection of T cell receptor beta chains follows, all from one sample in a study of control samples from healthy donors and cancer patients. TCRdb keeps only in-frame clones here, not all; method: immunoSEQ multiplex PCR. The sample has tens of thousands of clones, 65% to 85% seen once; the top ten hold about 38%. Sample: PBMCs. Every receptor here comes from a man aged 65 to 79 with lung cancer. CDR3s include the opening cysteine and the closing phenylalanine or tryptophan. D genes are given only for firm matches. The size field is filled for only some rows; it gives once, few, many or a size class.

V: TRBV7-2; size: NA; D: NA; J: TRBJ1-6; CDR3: CASSLLQSYNSPLHF; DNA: TGTGCCAGCAGCTTATTACAGAGCTATAATTCACCCCTCCACTTT
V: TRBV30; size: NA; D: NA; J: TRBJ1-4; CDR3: CAWNRATNEKLFF; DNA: TGTGCCTGGAACAGGGCAACTAATGAAAAACTGTTTTTT
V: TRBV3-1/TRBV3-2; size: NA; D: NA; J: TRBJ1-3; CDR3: CASSQAGNTIYF; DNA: TGTGCCAGCAGCCAAGCTGGAAACACCATATATTTT
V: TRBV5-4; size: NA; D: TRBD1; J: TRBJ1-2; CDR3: CASSLQGTYGYTF; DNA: TGTGCCAGCAGCTTACAGGGGACCTATGGCTACACCTTC
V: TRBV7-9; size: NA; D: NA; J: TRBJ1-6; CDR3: CARSSERQSSPLHF; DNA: TGTGCCAGGTCTTCCGAGAGACAGAGTTCACCCCTCCACTTT
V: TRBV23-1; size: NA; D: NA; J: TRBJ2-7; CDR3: CASSQSGTSCYF; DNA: TGCGCCAGCAGTCAATCCGGGACTTCGTGTTACTTC
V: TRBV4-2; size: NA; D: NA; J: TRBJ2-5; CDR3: CASSPGQSQETQYF; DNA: TGTGCCAGCAGCCCTGGACAGAGCCAAGAGACCCAGTACTTC
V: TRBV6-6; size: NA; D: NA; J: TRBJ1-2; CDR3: CASSHRGSPSGGYTF; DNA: TGTGCCAGCAGTCACCGGGGAAGCCCTTCGGGGGGCTACACCTTC
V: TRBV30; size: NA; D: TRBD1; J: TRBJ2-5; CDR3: CAWSGRPTGGETQYF; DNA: TGTGCCTGGAGTGGACGACCTACAGGGGGAGAGACCCAGTACTTC
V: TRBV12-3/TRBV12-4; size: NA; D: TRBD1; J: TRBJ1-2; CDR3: CASSGTGMGGYTF; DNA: TGTGCCAGCAGTGGGACAGGGATGGGTGGCTACACCTTC
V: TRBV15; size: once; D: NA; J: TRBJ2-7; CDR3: CATSRGDASYEQYF; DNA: TGTGCCACCAGCAGAGGGGACGCCTCCTACGAGCAGTACTTC
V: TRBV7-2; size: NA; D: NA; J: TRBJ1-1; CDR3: CASSQGPGTEAFF; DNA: TGTGCCAGCAGCCAGGGCCCCGGCACTGAAGCTTTCTTT
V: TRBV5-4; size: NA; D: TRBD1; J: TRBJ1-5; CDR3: CASSQDRAHNQPQHF; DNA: TGTGCCAGCAGCCAGGACAGGGCGCACAATCAGCCCCAGCATTTT
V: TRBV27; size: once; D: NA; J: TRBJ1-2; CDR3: CASSLVGKGGYTF; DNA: TGTGCCAGCAGTTTGGTGGGAAAAGGAGGCTACACCTTC
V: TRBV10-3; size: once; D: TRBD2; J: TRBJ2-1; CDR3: CAHRPSGGVNEQFF; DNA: TGTGCCCATCGTCCTAGCGGGGGGGTCAATGAGCAGTTCTTC
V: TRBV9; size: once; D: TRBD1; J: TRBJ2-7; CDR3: CASSVALGQGGEQYF; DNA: TGTGCCAGCAGCGTAGCCCTCGGACAGGGAGGCGAGCAGTACTTC
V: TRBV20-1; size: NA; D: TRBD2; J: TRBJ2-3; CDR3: CSASDSGGASIDTQYF; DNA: TGCAGTGCTAGTGATAGCGGGGGGGCCTCAATAGATACGCAGTATTTT
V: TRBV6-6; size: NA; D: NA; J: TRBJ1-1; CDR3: CAALQPTEAFF; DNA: TGTGCCGCCCTCCAGCCCACTGAAGCTTTCTTT
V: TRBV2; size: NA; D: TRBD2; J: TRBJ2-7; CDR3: CASSPNGGVAYEQYF; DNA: TGTGCCAGCAGCCCGAACGGGGGGGTGGCATACGAGCAGTACTTC
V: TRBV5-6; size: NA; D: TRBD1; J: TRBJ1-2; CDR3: CASSPQGGGYTF; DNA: TGTGCCAGCAGCCCCCAGGGGGGGGGCTACACCTTC
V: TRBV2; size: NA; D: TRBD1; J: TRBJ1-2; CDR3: CASSFRQGQYGYTF; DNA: TGTGCCAGCAGTTTTAGACAGGGACAATATGGCTACACCTTC
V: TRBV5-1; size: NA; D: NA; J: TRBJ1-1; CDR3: CASSLGRVNTEAFF; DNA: TGCGCCAGCAGCTTGGGCAGGGTGAACACTGAAGCTTTCTTT
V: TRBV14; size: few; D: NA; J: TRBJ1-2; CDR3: CASSQYRKEGYTF; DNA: TGTGCCAGCAGCCAATACAGGAAGGAGGGCTACACCTTC